The 29 T cell receptor beta chains in this list originate from one sample, sequenced in a study of CD8 T cells in ankylosing spondylitis. Findings and caveats of the study: The study identified a TCR beta motif of fewer than 10 highly homologous variants that appeared characteristic of ankylosing spondylitis blood.

TCRdb reprocessed the 5' RACE reads with MiXCR, giving one entry per CDR3 protein. The table records roughly 700,000 distinct CDR3 sequences, under 20% of them present only once. Antigen specificity for these receptors is unknown. The sample consisted of blood, either unsorted or a sorted T cell fraction (not recorded which). Source of these receptors: a male donor with ankylosing spondylitis.

The chain combines TRBV6-6 with TRBJ2-7, with D perhaps matching TRBD2 (5 bases). V lost 11 bases to trimming and J lost 4 bases, with 18 bases between them. The CDR3 covers 13 residues. Germline V gives CDR1 MNHNY, CDR2 SVGAGI (reference sequence). The CDR3 DNA is TGTGCCTGCGGACTTCCGGGCGGATACGAGCAGTACTTC. As protein: CACGLPGGYEQYF.

In its sample, this clonotype was seen many times. This chain connects TRBV12-3 or TRBV12-4 to TRBJ2-3; 7 bases are a match to TRBD1. V lost 5 bases to trimming and J lost 0 bases; unmatched junction nucleotides: 5. This CDR3 is built from 15 residues. CDR3 loop: CASSPSTGSTDTQYF. CDR3 nucleotide sequence: TGTGCCAGCAGTCCCTCGACAGGGAGCACAGATACGCAGTATTTT.

This clonotype was counted a few times. The chain uses TRBV20-1 and TRBJ1-3, with D unresolved. Germline assignment: CDR1 DFQATT and CDR2 SNEGSKA (reference sequence). The length of the CDR3 is 14 residues. This CDR3 reads CRWTGRSSGNTIYF. CDR3 sequence (DNA): TGCAGATGGACGGGCAGAAGCTCTGGAAACACCATATATTTT.

The genes are TRBV20-1 and TRBJ2-1, with 9 bases aligning to TRBD2. This CDR3 is 14 amino acids long. Germline V gene data show CDR1 as DFQATT and CDR2 as SNEGSKA (reference sequence). J lost 7 bases, V lost 6 bases, and 10 bases had no gene match. The CDR3: CSAPHGLARNEQFF. In DNA form, the CDR3 reads TGCAGTGCCCCGCACGGACTAGCGAGGAATGAGCAGTTCTTC.

This clonotype came up many times. The chain carries TRBV9 and TRBJ2-3; 9 nucleotides line up with TRBD1. This CDR3 contains 16 residues. V lost 1 base, J lost 3 bases, and 6 bases stayed unmatched. Germline V gene sequence: CDR1 SGDLS, CDR2 YYNGEE. The CDR3 sequence: CASSVMGGTGTDTQYF. The DNA for the CDR3 is TGTGCCAGCAGCGTAATGGGGGGGACAGGGACAGATACGCAGTATTTT.

The chain recombines TRBV6-5 with TRBJ2-5; tentatively, D is TRBD1 or TRBD2 (5 bases each). The germline V gene encodes CDR1 MNHEY and CDR2 SVGAGI. The CDR3 has 12 amino acids. CDR3 in amino acids: CAVGRPQETQYF. CDR3 DNA: TGTGCGGTGGGACGCCCCCAGGAGACCCAGTACTTC.

This chain uses TRBV5-1 with TRBJ2-1; 8 nucleotides align to TRBD2. The V gene's germline CDR1 is SGHRS and CDR2 YFSETQ. CDR3 length: 15 amino acids. The V gene end was trimmed by 0 bases and the J gene end by 4 bases; junction bases not matched to a gene: 3. The CDR3 here is CASSLGTSRYNEQFF. The CDR3 nucleotides are TGCGCCAGCAGCTTGGGGACTAGCAGATACAATGAGCAGTTCTTC.

This clonotype was observed a few times. This chain joins TRBV20-1 and TRBJ2-7, with 7 positions matching TRBD2. V lost 3 bases, J lost 10 bases, and 12 bases stayed unmatched. Germline V gene lookup returns CDR1 DFQATT and CDR2 SNEGSKA (reference sequence). The CDR3 covers 13 residues. This chain's CDR3 is CSARRELIRDQYF. CDR3 coding DNA: TGCAGTGCTAGGCGGGAGTTAATTAGGGACCAGTACTTC.

The sample holds a few counts of this clonotype. The chain uses TRBV14 and TRBJ2-7, with D tentatively TRBD2 (6 bases). The CDR3 covers 17 residues. Per the germline V gene, CDR1 is SGHDN and CDR2 is FVKESK. The ends were cut back, 1 base at V and 6 bases at J, with 22 bases in the middle. The chain's CDR3 is CASSQVSSAQVKAEQYF. The DNA of the CDR3 is TGTGCCAGCAGCCAAGTATCTAGCGCGCAGGTAAAGGCCGAGCAGTACTTC.

This clonotype was found a few times. The genes are TRBV4-1 and TRBJ2-7, with TRBD2 matching over 7 bases. Trimming cost V 4 bases and J 4 bases; bases outside gene matches: 10. Per germline, CDR1 MGHRA and CDR2 YSYEKL. The CDR3 has 15 residues. The CDR3, as DNA: TGCGCCAGCAGCCGGGACCCGGGGGGTTATTACGAGCAGTACTTC. Its translation is CASSRDPGGYYEQYF.

V usage is TRBV30 and J usage is TRBJ1-2; 7 bases are a match to TRBD1. The CDR3 contains 13 residues. The germline gives CDR1 GTSNPN, CDR2 SVGIG (reference sequence). With 0 bases clipped from V and 3 bases from J, the junction kept 1 base outside the gene matches. CDR3 loop: CAWSVQGDYGYTF. The CDR3 region has the DNA TGTGCCTGGAGTGTTCAGGGGGACTATGGCTACACCTTC.

This chain links TRBV18 with TRBJ2-2; 7 nucleotides agree with TRBD2. The CDR3 consists of 16 residues. V lost 0 bases and J lost 1; bases outside the gene matches: 2. The germline CDR1 and CDR2 sequences are KGHSH and LQKENI. Here the CDR3 reads CASSPPLAVNTGELFF. CDR3 nucleotides: TGTGCCAGCTCACCACCCCTAGCGGTGAACACCGGGGAGCTGTTTTTT. Filled out from reference TRBV18 and TRBJ2-2, the complete variable domain reads NAGVMQNPRHLVRRRGQEARLRCSPMKGHSHVYWYRQLPEEGLKFMVYLQKENIIDESGMPKERFSAEFPKEGPSILRIQQVVRGDSAAYFCASSPPLAVNTGELFFGEGSRLTVL.

There are many counts of this clonotype. V usage is TRBV7-2 and J usage is TRBJ2-1; weak D call: TRBD1 (6 bases). Germline V gene sequence: CDR1 SGHTA, CDR2 FQGNSA. The CDR3 length is 12 residues. The V end lost 6 bases, the J end lost 11 bases, and 14 bases lay between the germline ends. The DNA for the CDR3 is TGTGCCAGCAGGGAATATGGGACACAGCAGTTCTTC. Amino acid sequence: CASREYGTQQFF.

In this sample, this clonotype turned up a few times. This chain connects TRBV12-3 or TRBV12-4 to TRBJ2-7; 7 bases are shared with TRBD1. This CDR3 is 12 amino acids long. Germline trimming cut 7 bases from V and 4 bases from J; bases unmatched to any gene: 4. Here the CDR3 DNA reads TGTGCCAGCACCCTGGACAGGTACGAGCAGTACTTC. It is translated as CASTLDRYEQYF.

This chain uses TRBV6-2 or TRBV6-3 with TRBJ2-7; 8 nucleotides line up with TRBD2. The CDR3 length is 14 residues. V dropped 3 bases and J dropped 4; count of bases not matched to a gene: 5. Germline values: CDR1 MNHEY, CDR2 SVGEGT. CDR3 region: CASSYGAGVYEQYF. DNA for the CDR3: TGTGCCAGCAGTTATGGAGCGGGAGTGTACGAGCAGTACTTC.

The gene calls are TRBV12-5 and TRBJ2-3; D is ambiguous. This CDR3 region has 11 residues. Trimming removed 3 bases at V and 14 bases at J, with 12 bases between. Germline V lookup: CDR1 LGHNT, CDR2 FRNRAP. The CDR3 DNA reads as TGTGCTAGTGGTTTAGGGCTGAACCCGTATTTT. Residues: CASGLGLNPYF. The whole variable domain, filled in from reference TRBV12-5 and TRBJ2-3, reads DARVTQTPRHKVTEMGQEVTMRCQPILGHNTVFWYRQTMMQGLELLAYFRNRAPLDDSGMPKDRFSAEMPDATLATLKIQPSEPRDSAVYFCASGLGLNPYFGPGTRLTVL.

This chain joins TRBV10-3 and TRBJ2-7; TRBD1 aligns across 7 bases. CDR3 length: 13 residues. Germline V gene sequence: CDR1 ENHRY, CDR2 SYGVKD. Losses at the gene ends were 4 bases for V and 3 bases for J; bases not matched to a gene: 3. The CDR3 protein is CAISVGTDYEQYF. CDR3 bases: TGTGCCATCAGTGTTGGGACAGACTACGAGCAGTACTTC.

This clonotype showed up just a few times. The gene calls are TRBV5-1 and TRBJ2-2; 8 positions match TRBD2. V dropped 2 bases and J dropped 5; count of bases not matched to a gene: 5. Germline V gene sequence: CDR1 SGHRS, CDR2 YFSETQ. CDR3 length: 15 amino acids. The CDR3 bases are TGCGCCAGCAGCTTTACTAGCGGCGGAACCGGGGAGCTGTTTTTT. This encodes CASSFTSGGTGELFF.

This clonotype was seen a handful of times. The CDR3 nucleotides are TGCAGTGCTAGAGGGGGCTTGAACACCGGGGAGCTGTTTTTT. The encoded protein is CSARGGLNTGELFF. This chain connects TRBV20-1 to TRBJ2-2, with D possibly TRBD1 on 5 matching bases. The germline V and J ends were trimmed by 1 base and 1 base, with 7 bases remaining between them. Germline values: CDR1 DFQATT, CDR2 SNEGSKA (reference sequence). CDR3 size: 14 residues.

The chain recombines TRBV5-1 with TRBJ2-1; 7 bases align to TRBD1. The CDR3 extends over 13 amino acids. Germline assignment: CDR1 SGHRS and CDR2 YFSETQ. After removal of 4 bases from V and 9 bases from J, the junction contained 7 bases not matched to a gene. CDR3 amino acids: CASSQQGSTEQFF. In nucleotides, the CDR3 is TGCGCCAGCAGCCAACAGGGGTCCACTGAGCAGTTCTTC.

J is TRBJ2-1 and V is TRBV2; 13 bases map to TRBD2. There are 17 residues in the CDR3. Germline V gene data show CDR1 as SNHLY and CDR2 as FYNNEI. V was clipped by 3 bases and J by 9 bases; unmatched bases: 11. CDR3 coding DNA: TGTGCCAGCAGTGAGACCGCGGGGACTAGCGGGAAGCGTGAGCAGTTCTTC. The encoded protein is CASSETAGTSGKREQFF.

This rearrangement joins TRBV12-3 or TRBV12-4 to TRBJ1-4; TRBD1 matches 8 bases. The CDR3 is made up of 16 amino acids. The trim removed 3 bases at V and 1 base at J, leaving 4 bases unmatched. The CDR3 loop is CASSFGQGITNEKLFF. The CDR3 DNA reads as TGTGCCAGCAGTTTTGGACAGGGTATAACTAATGAAAAACTGTTTTTT.

The sample holds a few counts of this clonotype. This rearrangement joins TRBV7-3 to TRBJ1-1; 10 nucleotides agree with TRBD1. V lost 5 bases, J lost 4 bases, and 7 bases stayed unmatched. Germline CDR1 is SGHTA and CDR2 is FQGTGA. The CDR3 runs to 15 residues. The DNA of the CDR3 is TGTGCCAGCAGCCCGGGGACAGGGGAGATCACTGAAGCTTTCTTT. This codes for CASSPGTGEITEAFF. Based on the CDR3 plus reference TRBV7-3 and TRBJ1-1, the full variable domain is GAGVSQTPSNKVTEKGKYVELRCDPISGHTALYWYRQSLGQGPEFLIYFQGTGAADDSGLPNDRFFAVRPEGSVSTLKIQRTERGDSAVYLCASSPGTGEITEAFFGQGTRLTVV.

The V and J genes are TRBV20-1 and TRBJ2-1; 8 positions match TRBD1. The CDR3 consists of 13 residues. Trimming removed 5 bases from V and 8 bases from J; junction bases left unmatched: 8. Germline values: CDR1 DFQATT, CDR2 SNEGSKA (reference sequence). CDR3 sequence reads: CSAERQGTHEQFF. Written as DNA, the CDR3 is TGCAGTGCTGAAAGACAGGGGACGCATGAGCAGTTCTTC.

The J gene is TRBJ2-3, the V gene TRBV5-1; D gene uncertain. The CDR3 has 15 residues. V lost 0 bases and J 2 bases, leaving 10 bases between the germline ends. The germline V gene encodes CDR1 SGHRS and CDR2 YFSETQ. DNA for the CDR3: TGCGCCAGCAGCTTGGCAGCTACATTCACAGATACGCAGTATTTT. Translated, it gives CASSLAATFTDTQYF.

The sample holds a few counts of this clonotype. This chain uses TRBV6-1 with TRBJ1-5, with a possible D match to TRBD1 (6 bases). Germline assignment: CDR1 MNHNS and CDR2 SASEGT. V shed 6 bases and J shed 4 bases, with 10 bases lying between them. The CDR3 has 13 amino acids. The CDR3 protein is CASRPGQNQPQHF. The DNA for the CDR3 is TGTGCCAGCAGACCCGGACAGAATCAGCCCCAGCATTTT.

This clonotype came up many times. V usage is TRBV20-1 and J usage is TRBJ2-1, with TRBD2 identical over 10 bases. Per germline, CDR1 DFQATT and CDR2 SNEGSKA (reference sequence). The V gene end was trimmed by 5 bases and the J gene end by 5 bases; junction bases not matched to a gene: 9. This CDR3 has 15 amino acids. Written as DNA, the CDR3 is TGCAGTGCTCCGAACCCTAGCGGGGGCAACAATGAGCAGTTCTTC. It codes for CSAPNPSGGNNEQFF.

The chain joins TRBV12-3 or TRBV12-4 to TRBJ2-1, with D perhaps TRBD2 (7 bases). V was trimmed by 8 bases and J by 7 bases, leaving 15 bases between them. The CDR3 has 13 amino acids. Here the CDR3 reads CASPGGAVNEQFF. The CDR3 coding sequence is TGTGCCAGCCCTGGGGGGGCGGTAAATGAGCAGTTCTTC.

This clonotype was seen only a few times. The V gene is TRBV12-3 or TRBV12-4, the J gene TRBJ2-3, with D perhaps being TRBD1 or TRBD2 (6 bases each). Trimming left V 5 bases short and J 0 bases short, with 12 bases between. The CDR3 is made up of 15 amino acids. The chain's CDR3 is CASSPGASSTDTQYF. CDR3 in DNA: TGTGCCAGCAGTCCGGGGGCTTCTAGCACAGATACGCAGTATTTT.